This is a list of T cell receptor beta chains from one sample in a study of spatial heterogeneity in lung cancer. One entry per CDR3 protein results from TCRdb running MiXCR on the 5' RACE reads. The sample lists about 22,000 distinct CDR3 sequences, more than 2.5% occurring once. The sequencing here drew on lung tumor tissue, taken at surgery. These receptors originate from a male donor with early-stage non-small cell lung cancer. Each CDR3 is given with its conserved first and last residue. A D gene is named only where the DNA matches it firmly. Rows give clone size only sometimes, using once, few, many, or a class for an expanded clone.

clone_size: many
j_call: TRBJ1-5
d_call: NA
v_call: TRBV6-2/TRBV6-3
cdr3_nt: TGTGCCAGCAGTTACTCGCCGGAGCGGGGTCAGCCCCAGCATTTT
cdr3_aa: CASSYSPERGQPQHF

clone_size: many
j_call: TRBJ1-5
d_call: TRBD1
v_call: TRBV6-2/TRBV6-3
cdr3_nt: TGTGCCAGCAGACCAGGGGGCATATTGATTCAGCCCCAGCATTTT
cdr3_aa: CASRPGGILIQPQHF

clone_size: many
j_call: TRBJ2-7
d_call: TRBD1
v_call: TRBV2
cdr3_nt: TGTGCCAGCAGTGGACAGGGGCCTTACGAGCAGTACTTC
cdr3_aa: CASSGQGPYEQYF

clone_size: medium-sized
j_call: TRBJ2-7
d_call: TRBD1
v_call: TRBV29-1
cdr3_nt: TGCAGCGTCCTCACCGGGACAGCATCCTACGAGCAGTACTTC
cdr3_aa: CSVLTGTASYEQYF

clone_size: many
j_call: TRBJ1-1
d_call: NA
v_call: TRBV30
cdr3_nt: TGTGCCTCCCAGCGGGACCTTGAAGCTTTCTTT
cdr3_aa: CASQRDLEAFF

clone_size: medium-sized
j_call: TRBJ1-4
d_call: NA
v_call: TRBV18
cdr3_nt: TGTGCCAGCTCACCTCTAACCGGGAAAACAGGTGAAAAACTGTTTTTT
cdr3_aa: CASSPLTGKTGEKLFF

clone_size: many
j_call: TRBJ2-3
d_call: NA
v_call: TRBV4-2
cdr3_nt: TGTGCCAGCAGCCAAGAAGTACTCTACACAGATACGCAGTATTTT
cdr3_aa: CASSQEVLYTDTQYF

clone_size: many
j_call: TRBJ2-5
d_call: NA
v_call: TRBV3-1
cdr3_nt: TGTGCCAGCAGCCAAGGGCTAGCGTCGGAGACCCAGTACTTC
cdr3_aa: CASSQGLASETQYF

clone_size: many
j_call: TRBJ2-5
d_call: NA
v_call: TRBV10-3
cdr3_nt: TGTGCCATCAGTGAGGTTTCTAGTGTTGGGACCCAGTACTTC
cdr3_aa: CAISEVSSVGTQYF

clone_size: many
j_call: TRBJ2-2
d_call: NA
v_call: TRBV7-8
cdr3_nt: TGTGCCAGCAGCTTATCCTCTTCGCGTGGGGGGCTTGACACCGGGGAGCTGTTTTTT
cdr3_aa: CASSLSSSRGGLDTGELFF

clone_size: many
j_call: TRBJ1-1
d_call: NA
v_call: TRBV20-1
cdr3_nt: TGCAGTGCTAGATGGTCGAACACTGAAGCTTTCTTT
cdr3_aa: CSARWSNTEAFF

clone_size: many
j_call: TRBJ2-2
d_call: NA
v_call: TRBV5-1
cdr3_nt: TGCGCCAGCAGCCTGCAGGGCGGACAGTCGAACACCGGGGAGCTGTTTTTT
cdr3_aa: CASSLQGGQSNTGELFF

clone_size: many
j_call: TRBJ2-3
d_call: NA
v_call: TRBV20-1
cdr3_nt: TGCAGTGCTAGAGATTGGGGACTCATCCAGGGAGATACGCAGTATTTT
cdr3_aa: CSARDWGLIQGDTQYF

clone_size: many
j_call: TRBJ2-1
d_call: NA
v_call: TRBV7-8
cdr3_nt: TGTGCCAGCATGGGAGTGAGCTCCTACAATGAGCAGTTCTTC
cdr3_aa: CASMGVSSYNEQFF

clone_size: many
j_call: TRBJ2-7
d_call: TRBD2
v_call: TRBV7-9
cdr3_nt: TGTGCCAGCGGGACTAGCGGGAGTTCCGAGCAGTACTTC
cdr3_aa: CASGTSGSSEQYF

clone_size: many
j_call: TRBJ2-1
d_call: TRBD1
v_call: TRBV20-1
cdr3_nt: TGCAGTACACGGAGGCAGGGGGCGACCCTCTCCTACAATGAGCAGTTCTTC
cdr3_aa: CSTRRQGATLSYNEQFF

clone_size: many
j_call: TRBJ2-7
d_call: NA
v_call: TRBV7-9
cdr3_nt: TGTGCCAGCAGCTTAGGAGGCAGGGGCTACTCCTACGAGCAGTACTTC
cdr3_aa: CASSLGGRGYSYEQYF

clone_size: many
j_call: TRBJ2-7
d_call: NA
v_call: TRBV5-1
cdr3_nt: TGCGCCAGCAGCTTGGATTTGCGGACAGATTCCTACGAGCAGTACTTC
cdr3_aa: CASSLDLRTDSYEQYF

clone_size: many
j_call: TRBJ1-5
d_call: NA
v_call: TRBV6-2/TRBV6-3
cdr3_nt: TGTGCCAGCAGTTACGGGCAGGTTGGCAATCAGCCCCAGCATTTT
cdr3_aa: CASSYGQVGNQPQHF

clone_size: many
j_call: TRBJ2-3
d_call: NA
v_call: TRBV9
cdr3_nt: TGTGCCAGCAGCGTACTCGGACAGAGCACAGATACGCAGTATTTT
cdr3_aa: CASSVLGQSTDTQYF

clone_size: many
j_call: TRBJ1-1
d_call: NA
v_call: TRBV29-1
cdr3_nt: TGCAGCGTTGCGTTTACGACTGAAGCTTTCTTT
cdr3_aa: CSVAFTTEAFF

clone_size: many
j_call: TRBJ2-2
d_call: TRBD2
v_call: TRBV4-1
cdr3_nt: TGCGCCAGCAGCCACCGCCGAACTAGCGGGGTGGGCACCGGGGAGCTGTTTTTT
cdr3_aa: CASSHRRTSGVGTGELFF

clone_size: large
j_call: TRBJ2-2
d_call: TRBD2
v_call: TRBV20-1
cdr3_nt: TGCAGTGCTAGTAGCAGCGGGACGGCGAACACCGGGGAGCTGTTTTTT
cdr3_aa: CSASSSGTANTGELFF

clone_size: many
j_call: TRBJ2-7
d_call: NA
v_call: TRBV7-2
cdr3_nt: TGTGCCAGCAGCTTAGGACACTCCTACGAGCAGTACTTC
cdr3_aa: CASSLGHSYEQYF

clone_size: medium-sized
j_call: TRBJ1-5
d_call: TRBD1
v_call: TRBV7-9
cdr3_nt: TGTGCCAGCAGCCTAGGACAGGTAGAACAGCCCCAGCATTTT
cdr3_aa: CASSLGQVEQPQHF

clone_size: many
j_call: TRBJ2-1
d_call: TRBD1
v_call: TRBV3-1
cdr3_nt: TGTGCCAGCAGCCAAGGGGCAGGGACAGATCAGTTCTTC
cdr3_aa: CASSQGAGTDQFF

clone_size: many
j_call: TRBJ2-1
d_call: TRBD1
v_call: TRBV29-1
cdr3_nt: TGCAGCGTCCCAAACAGGGGCCTTCACAATGAGCAGTTCTTC
cdr3_aa: CSVPNRGLHNEQFF

clone_size: many
j_call: TRBJ2-5
d_call: NA
v_call: TRBV11-3
cdr3_nt: TGTGCCAGCAGCTTAGACTGGGACCCCCCCCAAGAGACCCAGTACTTC
cdr3_aa: CASSLDWDPPQETQYF

clone_size: many
j_call: TRBJ1-6
d_call: TRBD1
v_call: TRBV28
cdr3_nt: TGTGCCAGCAGGATTGGACAGGGGGGCTATAATTCACCCCTCCACTTT
cdr3_aa: CASRIGQGGYNSPLHF

clone_size: many
j_call: TRBJ2-2
d_call: NA
v_call: TRBV4-1
cdr3_nt: TGCGCCAGCAGCCGGGACAACGCGAACACCGGGGAGCTGTTTTTT
cdr3_aa: CASSRDNANTGELFF

clone_size: many
j_call: TRBJ1-1
d_call: NA
v_call: TRBV5-8
cdr3_nt: TGTGCCAGCAGCCGGGCTGAAGCTTTCTTT
cdr3_aa: CASSRAEAFF

clone_size: many
j_call: TRBJ2-7
d_call: NA
v_call: TRBV4-3
cdr3_nt: TGCGCCAGCAGCCAAGATGCGAGAGAGCAGTACTTC
cdr3_aa: CASSQDAREQYF

clone_size: many
j_call: TRBJ2-1
d_call: NA
v_call: TRBV7-2
cdr3_nt: TGTGCCAGCAGTTCTAGGGTCCGAATCAACGTCAATGAGCAGTTCTTC
cdr3_aa: CASSSRVRINVNEQFF

clone_size: many
j_call: TRBJ2-3
d_call: NA
v_call: TRBV11-3
cdr3_nt: TGTGCCAGCAGCTCCCGGACAGACCTCACAGATACGCAGTATTTT
cdr3_aa: CASSSRTDLTDTQYF

clone_size: many
j_call: TRBJ2-7
d_call: TRBD1
v_call: TRBV5-1
cdr3_nt: TGCGCCAGCAGCTCGTCCGGGACAGGGTCTAACGAGCAGTACTTC
cdr3_aa: CASSSSGTGSNEQYF

clone_size: many
j_call: TRBJ1-5
d_call: TRBD1
v_call: TRBV18
cdr3_nt: TGTGCCAGCTCACCGTCCGGGACAGGGAACAATCAGCCCCAGCATTTT
cdr3_aa: CASSPSGTGNNQPQHF

clone_size: many
j_call: TRBJ2-3
d_call: NA
v_call: TRBV5-4
cdr3_nt: TGTGCCAGCAGCTTATACGGCCGTGGAGATACGCAGTATTTT
cdr3_aa: CASSLYGRGDTQYF

clone_size: many
j_call: TRBJ1-5
d_call: NA
v_call: TRBV28
cdr3_nt: TGTGCCAGCAACCCGCCCACGAGGGCAGGTCAGCCCCAGCATTTT
cdr3_aa: CASNPPTRAGQPQHF

clone_size: NA
j_call: TRBJ1-5
d_call: NA
v_call: TRBV12-3/TRBV12-4
cdr3_nt: TGTGCCAGCAGCTTACTCCGGTCGCCAGATCAGCCCCAGCATTTT
cdr3_aa: CASSLLRSPDQPQHF

clone_size: many
j_call: TRBJ2-3
d_call: NA
v_call: TRBV9
cdr3_nt: TGTGCCAGCAGCCCCCCCAGGAGGGAACGGTCAGCAGATACGCAGTATTTT
cdr3_aa: CASSPPRRERSADTQYF

clone_size: many
j_call: TRBJ2-3
d_call: NA
v_call: TRBV7-9
cdr3_nt: TGTGCCAGCAGCTTAGCTAAGGACAGCACAGATACGCAGTATTTT
cdr3_aa: CASSLAKDSTDTQYF

clone_size: many
j_call: TRBJ1-1
d_call: NA
v_call: TRBV12-3/TRBV12-4
cdr3_nt: TGTGCCAGCAGGCCGGACGGGGACACTGAAGCTTTCTTT
cdr3_aa: CASRPDGDTEAFF

clone_size: medium-sized
j_call: TRBJ1-1
d_call: TRBD1
v_call: TRBV6-6
cdr3_nt: TGTGCCAGCAGTTACTCCGCAGGGGGTATCGCTGAAGCTTTCTTT
cdr3_aa: CASSYSAGGIAEAFF

clone_size: many
j_call: TRBJ2-3
d_call: NA
v_call: TRBV28
cdr3_nt: TGTGCCAGCAGTTTTGGTCCGGGGATTAATACGCAGTATTTT
cdr3_aa: CASSFGPGINTQYF

clone_size: few
j_call: TRBJ2-4
d_call: TRBD1
v_call: TRBV11-2
cdr3_nt: TGTGCCAGCAGCCGGGACAGGGGCGAATTGAACATTCAGTACTTC
cdr3_aa: CASSRDRGELNIQYF

clone_size: many
j_call: TRBJ2-1
d_call: TRBD1
v_call: TRBV4-1
cdr3_nt: TGCGCCAGCAGCCGGACGGGACAGGGGCAATACAATGAGCAGTTCTTC
cdr3_aa: CASSRTGQGQYNEQFF

clone_size: many
j_call: TRBJ2-7
d_call: NA
v_call: TRBV27
cdr3_nt: TGTGCCACCAGACAGGGGTTGACGGGAGGCTCCTACGAGCAGTACTTC
cdr3_aa: CATRQGLTGGSYEQYF

clone_size: many
j_call: TRBJ2-3
d_call: TRBD2
v_call: TRBV14
cdr3_nt: TGTGCCAGCAGCCTAGCGGGACACACAGATACGCAGTATTTT
cdr3_aa: CASSLAGHTDTQYF

clone_size: many
j_call: TRBJ1-1
d_call: NA
v_call: TRBV6-2/TRBV6-3
cdr3_nt: TGTGCCAGCAGCTCCCTTACTGAAGCTTTCTTT
cdr3_aa: CASSSLTEAFF

clone_size: medium-sized
j_call: TRBJ2-6
d_call: TRBD1
v_call: TRBV29-1
cdr3_nt: TGCAGCGTTGAGGGGACAGGGGTCTCTGGGGCCAACGTCCTGACTTTC
cdr3_aa: CSVEGTGVSGANVLTF

clone_size: many
j_call: TRBJ2-3
d_call: NA
v_call: TRBV9
cdr3_nt: TGTGCCAGCAGCCCCGGCCCGGTTGGCACAGATACGCAGTATTTT
cdr3_aa: CASSPGPVGTDTQYF

clone_size: many
j_call: TRBJ2-1
d_call: TRBD2
v_call: TRBV20-1
cdr3_nt: TGCAGTGCTAGATCGCGGGGGAGGGCCCTCTATGAGCAGTTCTTC
cdr3_aa: CSARSRGRALYEQFF

clone_size: many
j_call: TRBJ1-2
d_call: TRBD1
v_call: TRBV18
cdr3_nt: TGTGCCAGCTCACCGGGGACAGAGAAAGGCTACACCTTC
cdr3_aa: CASSPGTEKGYTF

clone_size: many
j_call: TRBJ2-7
d_call: NA
v_call: TRBV9
cdr3_nt: TGTGCCAGCAGCGTAGGGACGAACTCCTACGAGCAGTACTTC
cdr3_aa: CASSVGTNSYEQYF

clone_size: many
j_call: TRBJ2-7
d_call: TRBD2
v_call: TRBV5-1
cdr3_nt: TGCGCCAGCAGATTAGCGGGCCTTACTTCCTACGAGCAGTACTTC
cdr3_aa: CASRLAGLTSYEQYF

clone_size: many
j_call: TRBJ2-3
d_call: NA
v_call: TRBV5-1
cdr3_nt: TGCGCCAGCAGCCAAGACAGGCCATCGGATACGCAGTATTTT
cdr3_aa: CASSQDRPSDTQYF

clone_size: many
j_call: TRBJ2-7
d_call: NA
v_call: TRBV7-2
cdr3_nt: TGTGCCAGCAGCTTAGAAGGGGCCAACATTCCATACGAGCAGTACTTC
cdr3_aa: CASSLEGANIPYEQYF

clone_size: many
j_call: TRBJ1-1
d_call: TRBD1
v_call: TRBV2
cdr3_nt: TGTGCCAGCAGTGAACAGGGGGCTGGAAACACTGAAGCTTTCTTT
cdr3_aa: CASSEQGAGNTEAFF

clone_size: many
j_call: TRBJ2-2
d_call: NA
v_call: TRBV12-3/TRBV12-4
cdr3_nt: TGTGCCAGCAGTTTACAGTTCACCGGGGAGCTGTTTTTT
cdr3_aa: CASSLQFTGELFF

clone_size: many
j_call: TRBJ2-7
d_call: NA
v_call: TRBV29-1
cdr3_nt: TGCAGCGTTGAGGATCAGAAATCCTACGAGCAGTACTTC
cdr3_aa: CSVEDQKSYEQYF